One and the same sample provided the 4 T cell receptor beta chains below, sequenced in a study of PD-1 blockade in classical Hodgkin lymphoma. Every patient experienced relapse after autologous stem cell transplantation, and brentuximab vedotin exposure varied. Assay: immunoSEQ multiplex PCR; the TCRdb copy retains only in-frame clones and omits some. The sample consists of roughly 18,000 clones, approximately 68% of them appearing once. Material: peripheral blood mononuclear cells (PBMCs), obtained before the second cycle of nivolumab. Receptor source: a human donor with classical Hodgkin lymphoma.

The rearrangement links TRBV28 to TRBJ1-6, with D perhaps TRBD1 (5 bases). Germline CDR1 is MDHEN and CDR2 is SYDVKM. This CDR3 comprises 14 residues. The ends were cut back, 4 bases at V and 9 bases at J, with 13 bases in the middle. The CDR3 nucleotides are TGTGCCAGCAGTTGGACAACGATACTTTCACCCCTCCACTTT. It encodes CASSWTTILSPLHF.

V usage is TRBV9 and J usage is TRBJ2-1; D uncertain. Germline CDR1 SGDLS, CDR2 YYNGEE. The V and J ends lost 0 bases and 0 bases respectively, with 13 bases between them. The CDR3 contains 17 residues. CDR3 bases: TGTGCCAGCAGCGTAGCTACGGGCGCGAGCTCCTACAATGAGCAGTTCTTC. Its translation: CASSVATGASSYNEQFF.

The genes are TRBV28 and TRBJ2-7; 11 bases fit TRBD1. CDR1 and CDR2 from the germline V gene are MDHEN and SYDVKM. The CDR3 length is 14 residues. V lost 7 bases, J lost 5 bases, and 7 bases stayed unmatched. CDR3 sequence reads: CASTGQGAADEQYF. DNA for the CDR3: TGTGCCAGCACAGGACAGGGGGCCGCGGACGAGCAGTACTTC.

This rearrangement joins TRBV2 to TRBJ1-2; D gene uncertain. V shed 2 bases and J shed 0 bases, with 10 bases lying between them. This CDR3 has 15 residues. The germline gives CDR1 SNHLY, CDR2 FYNNEI. This CDR3 is CASSEPRDPNYGYTF. The CDR3 DNA is TGTGCCAGCAGTGAACCAAGGGATCCTAACTATGGCTACACCTTC.